The T cell receptor beta chain under discussion was sequenced for a study of neurological immune-mediated disorders. This clonotype is labeled medium-sized. Germline loops: CDR1 MNHEY, CDR2 SVGAGI. Trimming took 4 bases from V and 4 from J, leaving 4 bases between them. This CDR3 has 11 residues. MiXCR, applied by TCRdb to the 5' RACE reads, yields one record per CDR3 protein. Of about 62,000 distinct CDR3 sequences listed, roughly 4.8% were seen once; the top ten hold roughly 3.2%. This chain joins TRBV6-5 and TRBJ2-5; D unresolved. The receptor comes from a woman aged 45-59 years with multiple sclerosis. The specimen sequenced was PBMCs. The CDR3 sequence is CASSFGETQYF. Here the CDR3 DNA reads TGTGCCAGCAGTTTTGGAGAGACCCAGTACTTC.